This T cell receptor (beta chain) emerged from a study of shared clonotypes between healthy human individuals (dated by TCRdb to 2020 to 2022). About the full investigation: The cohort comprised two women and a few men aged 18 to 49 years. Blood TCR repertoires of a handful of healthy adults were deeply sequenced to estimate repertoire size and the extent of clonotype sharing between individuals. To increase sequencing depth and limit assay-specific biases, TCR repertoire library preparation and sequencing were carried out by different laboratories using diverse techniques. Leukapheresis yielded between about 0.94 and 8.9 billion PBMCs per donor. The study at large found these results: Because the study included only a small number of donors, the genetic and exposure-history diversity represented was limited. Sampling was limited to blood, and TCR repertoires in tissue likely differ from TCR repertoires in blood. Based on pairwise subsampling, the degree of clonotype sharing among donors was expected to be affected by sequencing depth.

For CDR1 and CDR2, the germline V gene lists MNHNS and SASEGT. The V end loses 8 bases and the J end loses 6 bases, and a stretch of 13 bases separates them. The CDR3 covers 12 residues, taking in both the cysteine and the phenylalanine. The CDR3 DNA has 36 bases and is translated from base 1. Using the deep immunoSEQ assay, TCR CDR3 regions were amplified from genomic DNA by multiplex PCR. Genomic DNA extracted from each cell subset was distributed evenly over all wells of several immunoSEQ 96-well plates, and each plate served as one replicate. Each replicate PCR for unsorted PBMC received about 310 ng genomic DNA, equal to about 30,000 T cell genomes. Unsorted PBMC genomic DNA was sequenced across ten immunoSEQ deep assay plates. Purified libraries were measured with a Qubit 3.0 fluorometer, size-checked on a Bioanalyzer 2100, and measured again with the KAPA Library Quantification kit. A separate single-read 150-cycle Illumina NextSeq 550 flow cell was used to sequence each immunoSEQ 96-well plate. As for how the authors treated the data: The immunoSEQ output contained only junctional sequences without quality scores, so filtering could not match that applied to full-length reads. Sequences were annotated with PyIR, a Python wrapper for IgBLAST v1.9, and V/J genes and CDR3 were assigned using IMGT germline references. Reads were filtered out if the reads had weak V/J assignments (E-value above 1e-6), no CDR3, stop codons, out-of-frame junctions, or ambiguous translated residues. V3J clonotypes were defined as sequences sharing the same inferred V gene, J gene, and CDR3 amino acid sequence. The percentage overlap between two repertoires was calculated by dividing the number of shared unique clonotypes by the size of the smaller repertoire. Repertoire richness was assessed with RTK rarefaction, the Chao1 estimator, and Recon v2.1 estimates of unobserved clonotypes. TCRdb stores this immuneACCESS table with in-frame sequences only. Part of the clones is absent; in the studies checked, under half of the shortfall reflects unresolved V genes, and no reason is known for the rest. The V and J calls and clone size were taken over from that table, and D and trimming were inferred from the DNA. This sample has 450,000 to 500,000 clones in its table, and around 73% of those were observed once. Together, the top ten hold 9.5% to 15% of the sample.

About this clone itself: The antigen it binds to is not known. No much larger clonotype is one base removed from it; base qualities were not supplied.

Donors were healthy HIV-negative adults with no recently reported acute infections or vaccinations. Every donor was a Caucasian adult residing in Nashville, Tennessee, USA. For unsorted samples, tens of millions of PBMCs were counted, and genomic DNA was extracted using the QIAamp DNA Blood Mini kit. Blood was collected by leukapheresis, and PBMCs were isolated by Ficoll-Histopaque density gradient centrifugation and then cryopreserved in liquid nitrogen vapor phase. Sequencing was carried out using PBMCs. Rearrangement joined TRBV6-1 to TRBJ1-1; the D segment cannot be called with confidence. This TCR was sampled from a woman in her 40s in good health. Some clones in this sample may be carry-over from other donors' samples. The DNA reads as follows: TGTGCCAGCGAACCCCGTCGGGCTGAAGCTTTCTTT. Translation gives CASEPRRAEAFF.